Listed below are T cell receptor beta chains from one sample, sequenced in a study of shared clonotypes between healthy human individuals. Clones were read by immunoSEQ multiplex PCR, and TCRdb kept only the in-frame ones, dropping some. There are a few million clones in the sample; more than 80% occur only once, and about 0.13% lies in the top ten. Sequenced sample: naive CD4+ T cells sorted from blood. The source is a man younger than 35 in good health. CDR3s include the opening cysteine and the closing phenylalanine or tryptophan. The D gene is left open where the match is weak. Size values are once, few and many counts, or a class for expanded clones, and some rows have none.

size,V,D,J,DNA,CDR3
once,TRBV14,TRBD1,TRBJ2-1,TGTGCCAGCAGCCTGACAGGGGACAATGAGCAGTTCTTC,CASSLTGDNEQFF
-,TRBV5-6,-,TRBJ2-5,TGTGCCAGCAGTCGCGCCCTACTGGGGCGCGTGGAGACCCAGTACTTC,CASSRALLGRVETQYF
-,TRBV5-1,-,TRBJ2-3,TGCGCCAGCAGCTCGGGACACCTAATTGGAGATACGCAGTATTTT,CASSSGHLIGDTQYF
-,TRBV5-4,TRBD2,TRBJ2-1,TGTGCCAGCAGTAGACGGGGGGAAACCAGCTCCTACAATGAGCAGTTCTTC,CASSRRGETSSYNEQFF
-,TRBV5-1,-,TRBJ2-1,TGCGCCAGCAGCTTGGCGAAGTCCCCCGAGCAGTTCTTC,CASSLAKSPEQFF
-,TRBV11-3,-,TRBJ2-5,TGTGCCAGCAGTCTGGGGGTATCGGAGACCCAGTACTTC,CASSLGVSETQYF
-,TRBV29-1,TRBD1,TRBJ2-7,TGCAGCGTTGGAGGACAGGGGGCAAAGTACGAGCAGTACTTC,CSVGGQGAKYEQYF
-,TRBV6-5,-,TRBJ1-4,TGTGCCAGCAGTTACAACCATCTCGTCGGGGAAAAACTGTTTTTT,CASSYNHLVGEKLFF
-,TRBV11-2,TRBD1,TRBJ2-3,TGTGCCAGCAGGCCACAGGGGGCAGGGGATACGCAGTATTTT,CASRPQGAGDTQYF
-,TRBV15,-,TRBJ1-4,TGTGCCACCAGCAGAGGGGATAGGGCAGGCCCTAATGAAAAACTGTTTTTT,CATSRGDRAGPNEKLFF
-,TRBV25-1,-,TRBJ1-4,TGTGCCAGCAGGGGAACAGGGTTTGAGAATGAAAAACTGTTTTTT,CASRGTGFENEKLFF
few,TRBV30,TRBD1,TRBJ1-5,TGTGCCTGGGGGGGACAGGGTGGCAATCAGCCCCAGCATTTT,CAWGGQGGNQPQHF
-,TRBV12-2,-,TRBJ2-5,TGTGCAAGTCGCTACGGACTAGCAGACACTCAAGAGACCCAGTACTTC,CASRYGLADTQETQYF
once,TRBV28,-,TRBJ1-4,TGTGCCAGCAGTTTATCGGGACACTTAACTTCTAATGAAAAACTGTTTTTT,CASSLSGHLTSNEKLFF